These T cell receptor beta chains were read from a single sample in a study of T-cell memory formation after mild COVID-19. TCRdb used MiXCR to reprocess the 5' RACE reads, holding one entry per CDR3 protein. The sample contains under 200,000 distinct CDR3 sequences, 10% to 15% of which appear only once. Sequenced material: PBMCs or a T cell subset sorted from them (not recorded which). The origin of the receptors is a man between 18 and 29 years old who had mild COVID-19 (a few samples of this study predate the infection). Cell type and time point are not known. Each CDR3 is given with its conserved first and last residue. Fields, in order: J gene, V gene, CDR3 protein.

TRBJ2-3	TRBV12-3/TRBV12-4	CASSSGDPDTQYF
TRBJ2-4	TRBV7-3	CASSTGATGNIQYF
TRBJ1-3	TRBV20-1	CSARGFDSLSGNTIYF
TRBJ1-5	TRBV20-1	CSARDPGTSNQPQHF
TRBJ2-3	TRBV7-9	CASSLPEGGDTQYF
TRBJ1-5	TRBV7-2	CASSLSVNQPQHF
TRBJ1-5	TRBV7-2	CASSFSGTGGNQPQHF
TRBJ1-6	TRBV4-3	CASSHNPTGYNSPLHF
TRBJ2-7	TRBV3-1	CASSYWTGSYEQYF
TRBJ1-3	TRBV12-3/TRBV12-4	CASTFLSGNTIYF
TRBJ2-2	TRBV6-5	CASTKGEGFIGELFF
TRBJ2-5	TRBV5-1	CASSFDSQETQYF
TRBJ2-5	TRBV14	CASSQGQPGETQYF
TRBJ2-6	TRBV15	CATSRVLFGANVLTF
TRBJ2-3	TRBV5-1	CASSLDLGTDTQYF
TRBJ2-2	TRBV7-3	CASSLGGFTGELFF